These 6 T cell receptor beta chains were all obtained from the same sample, sequenced in a study of read filtering for tumor transcriptome and immune sequencing. This library used approximately 370 ng RNA and molecular barcoded adaptors spanning alpha/delta and beta/gamma chains. Each CDR3 protein gets one entry after TCRdb re-called the reads with MiXCR. In the table there are tens of thousands of distinct CDR3 sequences, approximately 15% of which are singletons. Sequenced: a population of CD138-negative cells sorted from bone marrow. These receptor sequences come from a donor at least 40 years old with multiple myeloma.

At least ten counts were recorded for this clonotype. The chain employs TRBV29-1 and TRBJ2-6, with 8 bases identical to TRBD2. The V segment lost 0 bases and the J segment 4 bases; nucleotides outside the gene matches: 8. The CDR3 covers 17 residues. In germline, CDR1 is SQVTM, CDR2 ANQGSEA. CDR3 residues: CSVEERAGVFGANVLTF. The CDR3 DNA reads TGCAGCGTTGAAGAAAGAGCGGGAGTCTTCGGGGCCAACGTCCTGACTTTC.

This clonotype was detected a few times. V usage is TRBV7-4 and J usage is TRBJ1-5; D remains ambiguous. Per germline, CDR1 SGHVT and CDR2 SQSDAQ. The CDR3 runs 15 residues. The V end was cut by 3 bases, the J end by 2 bases, with 11 bases between. CDR3 sequence reads: CASSLREVGNQPQHF. The CDR3 DNA reads as TGTGCCAGCAGCTTGCGGGAGGTCGGCAATCAGCCCCAGCATTTT.

This clonotype came up many times. V gene TRBV9 combines with J gene TRBJ2-2; D gene uncertain. V was pared by 4 bases and J by 6 bases, with 13 bases between. CDR1 and CDR2 (germline): SGDLS, YYNGEE. This CDR3 has 14 residues. The CDR3 DNA sequence: TGTGCCAGCAGCTCCCAAGAGATCCCCGGGGAGCTGTTTTTT. Its translation: CASSSQEIPGELFF.

This clonotype was detected ten times or more. This chain links TRBV29-1 with TRBJ2-2; D is perhaps TRBD2 (5 bases). CDR3 size: 13 residues. Germline CDR1 and CDR2: SQVTM and ANQGSEA. Trimming took off 4 bases at V and 5 bases at J, with 11 bases between the two ends. CDR3 loop: CSVVRATTGELFF. The DNA for the CDR3 is TGCAGCGTTGTGCGGGCGACTACCGGGGAGCTGTTTTTT.

This clonotype was detected many times. This chain connects TRBV19 to TRBJ2-7, with 9 nucleotides matching TRBD2. The CDR3 consists of 14 residues. CDR1 is LNHDA, CDR2 SQIVND, per germline (reference sequence). J gave up 2 bases and V 5 bases, and 4 bases lay outside the gene matches. CDR3 coding DNA: TGTGCCAGTAGTGCGGGCGGGAGGGCCTACGAGCAGTACTTC. This translates into CASSAGGRAYEQYF.

As to this clonotype: A much larger clone lies one base from this, so it may be a read error. The chain recombines TRBV12-3 or TRBV12-4 with TRBJ1-2, with TRBD1 identical over 8 bases. Germline trimming cut 5 bases from V and 6 bases from J; bases unmatched to any gene: 14. The CDR3 sequence is 16 residues long. The CDR3 sequence: CASSPDVGQGGNGYTF. The CDR3 DNA reads as TGTGCCAGCAGTCCAGACGTAGGACAGGGCGGGAATGGCTACACCTTC.